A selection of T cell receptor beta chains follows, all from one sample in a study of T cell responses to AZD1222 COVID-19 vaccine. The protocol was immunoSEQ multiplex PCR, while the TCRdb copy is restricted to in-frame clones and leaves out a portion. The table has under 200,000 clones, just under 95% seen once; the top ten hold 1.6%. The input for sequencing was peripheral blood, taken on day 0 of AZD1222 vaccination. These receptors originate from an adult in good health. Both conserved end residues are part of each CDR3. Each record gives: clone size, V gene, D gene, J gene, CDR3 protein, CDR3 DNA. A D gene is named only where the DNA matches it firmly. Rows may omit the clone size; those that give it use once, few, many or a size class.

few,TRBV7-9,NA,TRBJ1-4,CASSLLDEKLFF,TGTGCCAGCAGCTTACTTGATGAAAAACTGTTTTTT
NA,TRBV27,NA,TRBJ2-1,CASSAQTYNEQFF,TGTGCCAGCTCTGCTCAGACGTACAATGAGCAGTTCTTC
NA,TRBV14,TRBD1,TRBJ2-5,CASSPDRGETQYF,TGTGCCAGCAGCCCGGACAGGGGAGAGACCCAGTACTTC
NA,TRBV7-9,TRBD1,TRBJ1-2,CASSSYLDRNFYGYTF,TGTGCCAGCAGCTCCTATCTGGACAGGAACTTCTATGGCTACACCTTC
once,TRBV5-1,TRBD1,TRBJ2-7,CASSLRSQGLSYEQYF,TGCGCCAGCAGTCTCCGGTCACAGGGGCTTTCCTACGAGCAGTACTTC
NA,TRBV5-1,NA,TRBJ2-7,CASSDGTAASYEQYF,TGCGCCAGCAGCGACGGGACCGCCGCCTCCTACGAGCAGTACTTC
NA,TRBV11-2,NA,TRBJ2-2,CASRSRTTGELFF,TGTGCCAGCAGAAGCCGGACAACCGGGGAGCTGTTTTTT
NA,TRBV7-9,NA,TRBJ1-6,CASSLGSGKRGSYNSPLHF,TGTGCCAGCAGCTTAGGATCGGGAAAAAGAGGCTCCTATAATTCACCCCTCCACTTT
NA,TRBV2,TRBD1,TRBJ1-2,CASSDHRGVGYTF,TGTGCCAGCAGTGATCACAGGGGAGTCGGCTACACCTTC
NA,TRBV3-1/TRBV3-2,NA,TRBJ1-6,CASSQGPLNNSPLHF,TGTGCCAGCAGCCAGGGACCCTTAAATAATTCACCCCTCCACTTT
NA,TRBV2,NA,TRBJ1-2,CASNEGNGYGYTF,TGTGCCAGCAACGAGGGGAACGGCTATGGCTACACCTTC
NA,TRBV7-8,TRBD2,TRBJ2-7,CASSQAAGGTYEQYF,TGTGCCAGCTCTCAAGCAGCGGGAGGAACCTACGAGCAGTACTTC
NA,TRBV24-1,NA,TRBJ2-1,CATSDPRAAEEQFF,TGTGCCACCAGTGACCCCAGGGCCGCGGAAGAGCAGTTCTTC
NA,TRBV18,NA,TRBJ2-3,CASSPPRGRATTDTQYF,TGTGCCAGCTCACCCCCTCGGGGGCGGGCGACCACAGATACGCAGTATTTT
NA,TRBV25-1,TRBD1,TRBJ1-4,CASSAQVGTGDEKLFF,TGTGCCAGCAGTGCACAAGTGGGGACAGGAGATGAAAAACTGTTTTTT
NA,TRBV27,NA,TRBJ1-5,CASSPQRGGNQPQHF,TGTGCCAGCAGTCCACAGAGGGGTGGCAATCAGCCCCAGCATTTT
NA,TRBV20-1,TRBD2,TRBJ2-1,CSASALAGVSEQFF,TGCAGTGCTAGTGCACTAGCGGGAGTGAGTGAGCAGTTCTTC
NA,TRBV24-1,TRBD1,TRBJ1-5,CATSDSGQGGNQPQHF,TGTGCCACCAGTGATTCCGGACAGGGAGGCAATCAGCCCCAGCATTTT
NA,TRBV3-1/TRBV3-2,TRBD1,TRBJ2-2,CASSYRTGNTGELFF,TGTGCCAGCAGCTACCGGACAGGGAACACCGGGGAGCTGTTTTTT
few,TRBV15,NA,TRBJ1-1,CATSRIQAIEDTEAFF,TGTGCCACCAGCAGAATACAGGCTATCGAAGACACTGAAGCTTTCTTT
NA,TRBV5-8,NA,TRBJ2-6,CASSLGTGFGANVLTF,TGTGCCAGCAGCTTGGGAACAGGGTTTGGGGCCAACGTCCTGACTTTC
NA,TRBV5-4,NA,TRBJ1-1,CASSLRTEAFF,TGTGCCAGCAGCTTGCGCACTGAAGCTTTCTTT
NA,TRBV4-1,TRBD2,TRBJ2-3,CASSQGTSGSTDTQYF,TGCGCCAGCAGCCAGGGGACTAGCGGGAGCACAGATACGCAGTATTTT
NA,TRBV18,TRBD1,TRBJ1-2,CASSPLDREGYGYTF,TGTGCCAGCTCACCCCTAGACAGGGAGGGTTATGGCTACACCTTC
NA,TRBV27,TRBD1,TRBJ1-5,CASRPGTGGADQPQHF,TGTGCCAGCAGACCCGGGACAGGGGGCGCGGACCAGCCCCAGCATTTT
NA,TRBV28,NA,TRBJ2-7,CASSFSAYEQYF,TGTGCCAGCAGTTTCTCAGCGTACGAGCAGTACTTC
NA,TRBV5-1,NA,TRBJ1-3,CASSLAASGNTIYF,TGCGCCAGCAGCTTGGCGGCTTCTGGAAACACCATATATTTT
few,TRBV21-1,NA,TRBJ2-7,CASSKDRGEQYF,TGTGCCAGCAGCAAAGACAGGGGCGAGCAGTACTTC
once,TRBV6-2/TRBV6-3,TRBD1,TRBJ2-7,CASSNRGFVPYEQYF,TGTGCCAGCAGCAACAGGGGGTTCGTGCCCTACGAGCAGTACTTC
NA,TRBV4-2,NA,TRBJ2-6,CASSAGTGISGANVLTF,TGTGCCAGCAGCGCCGGGACGGGGATCTCTGGGGCCAACGTCCTGACTTTC
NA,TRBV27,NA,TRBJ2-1,CASSLSLANNEQFF,TGTGCCAGCAGTTTAAGTCTAGCGAACAATGAGCAGTTCTTC
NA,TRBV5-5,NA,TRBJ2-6,CASSTRTGSGANVLTF,TGTGCCAGCAGCACCCGGACGGGCTCTGGGGCCAACGTCCTGACTTTC
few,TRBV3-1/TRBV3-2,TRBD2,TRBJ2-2,CASSPWTSGTNTGELFF,TGTGCCAGCAGCCCGTGGACTAGCGGGACGAACACCGGGGAGCTGTTTTTT
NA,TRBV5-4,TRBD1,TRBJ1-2,CASRSGQVNYGYTF,TGTGCCAGCCGCTCTGGACAGGTTAACTATGGCTACACCTTC
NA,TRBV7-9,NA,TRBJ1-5,CASSLAGEFSNQPQHF,TGTGCCAGCAGCTTAGCGGGAGAGTTTAGCAATCAGCCCCAGCATTTT
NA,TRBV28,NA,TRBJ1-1,CASSLPPPSNTEAFF,TGTGCCAGCAGTTTACCTCCGCCCTCGAACACTGAAGCTTTCTTT
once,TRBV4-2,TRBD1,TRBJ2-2,CASSQTGAGELFF,TGTGCCAGCAGCCAGACAGGGGCCGGGGAGCTGTTTTTT
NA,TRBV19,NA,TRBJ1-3,CASRDGSSGNTIYF,TGTGCCAGTAGAGACGGAAGCTCTGGAAACACCATATATTTT
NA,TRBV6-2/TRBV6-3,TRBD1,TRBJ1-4,CASSYDRASEKLFF,TGTGCCAGCAGTTACGACAGGGCAAGTGAAAAACTGTTTTTT
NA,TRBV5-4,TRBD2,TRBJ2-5,CASSSLAGEDWGTQYF,TGTGCCAGCAGCTCCCTAGCGGGAGAAGATTGGGGGACCCAGTACTTC
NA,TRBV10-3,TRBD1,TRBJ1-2,CAISDPGGLGYGYTF,TGTGCCATCAGTGATCCAGGGGGCTTGGGCTATGGCTACACCTTC
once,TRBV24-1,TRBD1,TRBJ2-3,CATSGGQSTDTQYF,TGTGCCACCAGTGGGGGACAGAGCACAGATACGCAGTATTTT
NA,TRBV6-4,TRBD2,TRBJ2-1,CASSDSGTSSYNEQFF,TGTGCCAGCAGCGATTCCGGGACTAGCAGCTACAATGAGCAGTTCTTC
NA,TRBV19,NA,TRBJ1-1,CASRFGTEAFF,TGTGCCAGTCGGTTTGGCACTGAAGCTTTCTTT
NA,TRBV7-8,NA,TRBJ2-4,CASSLARGAAKNIQYF,TGTGCCAGCAGCTTAGCCCGGGGGGCGGCCAAAAACATTCAGTACTTC
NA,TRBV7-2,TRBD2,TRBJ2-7,CASSLFLFGRDEQYF,TGTGCCAGCAGCCTTTTCCTTTTTGGGAGGGACGAGCAGTACTTC
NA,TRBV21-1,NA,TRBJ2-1,CASSTKRLAGRTFGQSNEQFF,TGTGCCAGCAGCACTAAAAGACTAGCGGGTCGAACTTTTGGACAGAGCAATGAGCAGTTCTTC
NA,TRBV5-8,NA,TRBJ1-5,CASSLQGREGQPQHF,TGTGCCAGCAGCTTGCAGGGGCGCGAGGGTCAGCCCCAGCATTTT
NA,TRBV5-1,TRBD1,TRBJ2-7,CASSWGTAPSYEQYF,TGCGCCAGCAGCTGGGGGACAGCACCCTCCTACGAGCAGTACTTC
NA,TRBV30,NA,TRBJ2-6,CAWSDQRAGANVLTF,TGTGCCTGGAGTGACCAGAGGGCTGGGGCCAACGTCCTGACTTTC
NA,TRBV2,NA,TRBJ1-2,CASSENLIRIYGYTF,TGTGCCAGCAGTGAAAATCTTATCAGGATCTATGGCTACACCTTC
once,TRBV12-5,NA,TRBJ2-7,CASGSGTSYEQYF,TGTGCTAGTGGTTCGGGCACCTCCTACGAGCAGTACTTC
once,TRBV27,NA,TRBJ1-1,CASSLKVGGPNTEAFF,TGTGCCAGCAGTTTAAAGGTGGGGGGCCCGAACACTGAAGCTTTCTTT